The clone carrying this T cell receptor beta chain was detected a few times. Its antigen is unidentified. The entry originates in a study of CD8 T cells in ankylosing spondylitis. Researchers built TCR beta libraries using quantitative 5'-RACE with molecular barcodes. Using its own MiXCR run on the 5' RACE reads, TCRdb lists one record per CDR3 protein. The sample has about 750,000 distinct CDR3 sequences, around 19% seen once. Study conclusions and caveats: There was reportedly significant enrichment of clones that were disease-linked in matched ankylosing spondylitis synovial fluid. Earlier studies detected some motif variants in reactive arthritis synovial fluid and blood. The study identified a TCR beta motif of 7 or 8 highly homologous variants that appeared characteristic of ankylosing spondylitis blood.

J gave up 6 bases and V 6 bases, and 6 bases lay outside the gene matches. From germline, CDR1 is SQVTM and CDR2 ANQGSEA. This CDR3 is built from 14 residues. This receptor was identified in a male donor with ankylosing spondylitis. Sequences were obtained from blood, either unsorted or a sorted T cell fraction (not recorded which). The J gene is TRBJ1-5, the V gene TRBV29-1; TRBD1 aligns across 12 bases. The CDR3 nucleotides read TGCAGCGTAAAGGGACAGGGGGCAGGTCAGCCCCAGCATTTT. As protein: CSVKGQGAGQPQHF. The entire variable domain, with the rest obtained from reference TRBV29-1 and TRBJ1-5, is as follows: SAVISQKPSRDICQRGTSLTIQCQVDSQVTMMFWYRQQPGQSLTLIATANQGSEATYESGFVIDKFPISRPNLTFSTLTVSNMSPEDSSIYLCSVKGQGAGQPQHFGDGTRLSIL.